Listed below are T cell receptor beta chains from one sample, sequenced in a study of shared clonotypes between healthy human individuals. Some clones are missing from TCRdb's copy, which holds only in-frame ones; the method was immunoSEQ multiplex PCR. In the table there are 1.6 million or so clones, roughly 96% of which are singletons. The sample was naive CD4+ T cells sorted from blood. Every receptor here comes from a man younger than 40 in good health. The CDR3 runs from the conserved cysteine through the conserved F or W. Part of the rows lack a size; the others show once, few, many or a class for expanded clones.

v_call	clone_size	j_call	cdr3_aa
TRBV7-7	-	TRBJ1-3	CASSHGTGAGNTIYF
TRBV6-1	few	TRBJ2-7	CASSEERFTYEQYF
TRBV7-2	-	TRBJ2-5	CASSSNGFQETQYF
TRBV2	-	TRBJ2-1	CASSEARLAGSYNEQFF
TRBV6-6	-	TRBJ2-3	CASSRTGGGTDTQYF
TRBV6-5	-	TRBJ2-1	CASSYSSGTGHNEQFF
TRBV18	-	TRBJ2-7	CASSLGLADTYEQYF
TRBV6-5	-	TRBJ2-1	CASSYSYSRNEQFF
TRBV25-1	-	TRBJ2-7	CASAGTSSYEQYF
TRBV5-4	-	TRBJ2-3	CASSKGGGQADTQYF
TRBV5-4	-	TRBJ1-4	CASGDIQGDHEKLFF
TRBV6-1	-	TRBJ2-3	CASSADRASTDTQYF
TRBV7-9	-	TRBJ1-4	CASSLAGSTNEKLFF
TRBV5-4	-	TRBJ1-4	CASSSGQGEGEKLFF
TRBV28	-	TRBJ2-7	CASSSSLASIYEQYF
TRBV7-2	-	TRBJ2-7	CASSSRRFFSEQYF
TRBV9	once	TRBJ2-2	CASRGTALTGELFF
TRBV19	-	TRBJ2-7	CASSIPGSSYEQYF
TRBV28	-	TRBJ2-2	CASSLLGWQTKLLTNTGELFF
TRBV4-3	-	TRBJ2-3	CASSQVKGEGGADTQYF
TRBV4-3	once	TRBJ1-2	CASSQEVRQNYGYTF
TRBV2	-	TRBJ1-2	CASSEGLTGSGYTF
TRBV29-1	once	TRBJ2-7	CSPKRQGACEQYF
TRBV30	once	TRBJ2-3	CAWSQGQSVISSTDTQYF
TRBV7-3	-	TRBJ2-5	CASSRGNAETQYF
TRBV20-1	-	TRBJ1-4	CSAGTLEKLFF
TRBV14	once	TRBJ2-1	CASSQVRAASEQFF
TRBV28	once	TRBJ1-5	CASSFRGGGQPQHF
TRBV5-8	once	TRBJ1-4	CASSLAGLEKLFF
TRBV9	once	TRBJ2-7	CASSARPGGAGEAVYEQYF
TRBV27	-	TRBJ2-2	CASNLYTGELFF
TRBV13	-	TRBJ1-2	CASSLGGPRGDYGYTF
TRBV10-2	-	TRBJ1-1	CASSGGQNTEAFF
TRBV6-6	once	TRBJ2-5	CASSFQGDQETQYF
TRBV29-1	-	TRBJ1-5	CSVLVGGDRNQPQHF